Below, 21 T cell receptor beta chains from the same sample are listed, as sequenced in a study of blood T cell repertoires in COVID-19. Assay used: immunoSEQ multiplex PCR; TCRdb lists only in-frame clones, some missing. The sample holds under 500,000 clones, about 85% seen once. Material for sequencing was PBMCs or T cells enriched from blood (not recorded which). Receptors were obtained from a woman aged 18-35 years with acute COVID-19.

The chain couples TRBV6-5 to TRBJ1-1, with no clear D. V gave up 6 bases and J gave up 3 bases, with 17 bases separating them. The CDR3 is 15 amino acids. From germline, CDR1 is MNHEY and CDR2 SVGAGI. CDR3 nucleotide sequence: TGTGCCAGCAGGGCCCAGGTGAGGAGGGACACTGAAGCTTTCTTT. Encoded protein: CASRAQVRRDTEAFF.

The rearrangement joins TRBV24-1 to TRBJ2-1, with unresolved D. The germline gives CDR1 KGHDR, CDR2 SFDVKD. Trimming removed 9 bases from V and 6 bases from J, with 8 bases in between. This CDR3 is built from 11 residues. The CDR3 loop is CATRRGNEQFF. The CDR3 bases are TGTGCCACCCGGCGCGGCAATGAGCAGTTCTTC.

The chain uses TRBV4-1 and TRBJ2-5; TRBD2 matches at 13 bases. The CDR3 length is 16 residues. Unmatched junction bases numbered 3, after V lost 5 bases and J lost 0 bases. The germline gives CDR1 MGHRA, CDR2 YSYEKL. This chain's CDR3 is CASSVTSGRYQETQYF. The CDR3, as DNA: TGCGCCAGCAGCGTGACTAGCGGGAGGTACCAAGAGACCCAGTACTTC.

The chain combines TRBV24-1 with TRBJ2-3, with D hard to call. With 6 bases removed from V and 1 base from J, the gap between germline ends came to 7 bases. CDR3 length: 13 amino acids. The V gene's germline CDR1 is KGHDR and CDR2 SFDVKD. CDR3 coding DNA: TGTGCCACCAGTATGAGCGGCACAGATACGCAGTATTTT. Translating gives CATSMSGTDTQYF.

V and J are TRBV24-1 and TRBJ1-2, with TRBD1 as a possible D gene (5 bases). The CDR3 spans 12 residues. Deletions cut 4 bases from V and 3 bases from J, with 5 bases between. In germline, CDR1 is KGHDR, CDR2 SFDVKD. The CDR3 DNA reads TGTGCCACCAGTGAAGGGGACTATGGCTACACCTTC. Translating it yields CATSEGDYGYTF.

This chain uses TRBV7-7 with TRBJ2-3; 9 bases agree with TRBD2. CDR3 length equals 17 residues. The germline V gene has CDR1 SSHAT and CDR2 FNYEAQ (reference sequence). V shed 1 base and J 2 bases; nucleotides not matched to a gene: 7. Written as DNA, the CDR3 is TGTGCCAGCAGCTTAGGGCTAGCGGGACCTACCACAGATACGCAGTATTTT. Translating it yields CASSLGLAGPTTDTQYF. The whole variable domain, filled in from reference TRBV7-7 and TRBJ2-3, reads GAGVSQSPRYKVTKRGQDVTLRCDPISSHATLYWYQQALGQGPEFLTYFNYEAQPDKSGLPSDRFSAERPEGSISTLTIQRTEQRDSAMYRCASSLGLAGPTTDTQYFGPGTRLTVL.

This chain uses TRBV5-4 with TRBJ2-2; D is perhaps TRBD2 (5 bases). This CDR3 is built from 14 residues. Per germline, CDR1 SGHNT and CDR2 YYREEE (reference sequence). Trimming shortened V by 4 bases and J by 5 bases, and 12 bases separated the two germline ends. The CDR3 DNA reads TGTGCCAGCAGCGCCCCGGGGTTAACCGGGGAGCTGTTTTTT. Residues: CASSAPGLTGELFF.

This clone has only one observation. The chain links TRBV15 to TRBJ2-7; 7 nucleotides align to TRBD2. The CDR3 runs to 15 residues. Germline CDR1 and CDR2: LNHNV and YYDKDF (reference sequence). The trim removed 3 bases at V and 7 bases at J, leaving 12 bases unmatched. The CDR3 sequence is CATSSFPGGQWEQYF. CDR3 coding DNA: TGTGCCACCAGCAGTTTTCCGGGAGGACAATGGGAGCAGTACTTC.

Here the CDR3 reads CASRVTLAGGGEQYF. The CDR3 DNA reads as TGTGCCAGCAGGGTAACTTTAGCGGGAGGGGGCGAGCAGTACTTC. This chain connects TRBV7-2 to TRBJ2-7; 11 bases map to TRBD2. Germline V gene data show CDR1 as SGHTA and CDR2 as FQGNSA. This CDR3 is built from 15 residues. J lost 6 bases, V lost 6 bases, and 10 bases had no gene match. Filled out from reference TRBV7-2 and TRBJ2-7, the complete variable domain reads GAGVSQSPSNKVTEKGKDVELRCDPISGHTALYWYRQSLGQGLEFLIYFQGNSAPDKSGLPSDRFSAERTGGSVSTLTIQRTQQEDSAVYLCASRVTLAGGGEQYFGPGTRLTVT.

This chain joins TRBV5-1 and TRBJ1-1; 10 nucleotides line up with TRBD1. CDR3 length equals 13 residues. Germline-derived CDR1 and CDR2 are SGHRS and YFSETQ. Here the CDR3 reads CACGDRGDTEAFF. The CDR3 nucleotides read TGCGCATGCGGGGACAGGGGCGACACTGAAGCTTTCTTT.

V and J are TRBV4-2 and TRBJ1-6; no definite D call. Germline V gene sequence: CDR1 LGHNA, CDR2 YNFKEQ. V was pared by 5 bases and J by 7 bases, with 18 bases between. This CDR3 spans 16 amino acids. CDR3 nucleotide sequence: TGTGCCAGCAGCTCCCACCTGACTGGAAAGAATTCACCCCTCCACTTT. As protein: CASSSHLTGKNSPLHF.

The CDR3 is CASYDRVENTEAFF. CDR3 in DNA: TGTGCCAGCTACGACAGGGTTGAGAACACTGAAGCTTTCTTT. This chain connects TRBV27 to TRBJ1-1; TRBD1 aligns across 7 bases. V was clipped by 8 bases and J by 1 base; unmatched bases: 7. CDR3 size: 14 residues. Germline CDR1 is MNHEY and CDR2 is SMNVEV (reference sequence).

The chain carries TRBV6-2 or TRBV6-3 and TRBJ2-7, with a tentative D call TRBD1 (6 bases). The ends were cut back, 0 bases at V and 6 bases at J, with 15 bases in the middle. This CDR3 spans 15 amino acids. Germline assignment: CDR1 MNHEY and CDR2 SVGEGT. The CDR3 sequence is CASSYSMQGTGEQYF. CDR3 sequence (DNA): TGTGCCAGCAGTTACTCGATGCAGGGGACCGGCGAGCAGTACTTC.

The rearrangement links TRBV6-6 to TRBJ2-7, with a tentative D call TRBD1 (6 bases). The germline gives CDR1 MNHNY, CDR2 SVGAGI (reference sequence). The V end was cut by 5 bases, the J end by 4 bases, with 24 bases between. This CDR3 contains 17 residues. The CDR3 sequence: CASSPSFAAGEKYEQYF. The DNA of the CDR3 is TGTGCCAGCAGTCCGAGCTTCGCTGCAGGGGAAAAATACGAGCAGTACTTC.

This sequence joins TRBV4-3 and TRBJ2-7; 7 positions agree with TRBD2. Germline V gene data show CDR1 as LGHNA and CDR2 as YSLEER. The CDR3 consists of 16 residues. The V gene end was trimmed by 0 bases and the J gene end by 6 bases; junction bases not matched to a gene: 11. Here the CDR3 DNA reads TGCGCCAGCAGCCAAGATGAGGGACTAACCCGTGTCGAGCAGTACTTC. This gives the protein CASSQDEGLTRVEQYF.

V is TRBV2 and J is TRBJ1-4, with 8 bases lining up with TRBD1. This CDR3 contains 15 residues. Germline V lookup: CDR1 SNHLY, CDR2 FYNNEI. The ends lost 6 bases at V and 7 bases at J; junction bases unmatched: 10. CDR3 sequence reads: CASRLLTGVAEKLFF. The CDR3 nucleotides are TGTGCCAGCAGGCTCCTGACAGGGGTTGCTGAAAAACTGTTTTTT. The whole variable domain, filled in from reference TRBV2 and TRBJ1-4, reads EPEVTQTPSHQVTQMGQEVILRCVPISNHLYFYWYRQILGQKVEFLVSFYNNEISEKSEIFDDQFSVERPDGSNFTLKIRSTKLEDSAMYFCASRLLTGVAEKLFFGSGTQLSVL.

About this clone itself: An end of the junction does not agree with germline; a read error may underlie this. The rearrangement joins TRBV13 to TRBJ1-4; 10 nucleotides match TRBD1. The CDR3 has 16 residues. CDR1 PRHDT and CDR2 FYEKMQ come from the germline V gene (reference sequence). CDR3 in DNA: TGTGCCAGCAGCCTAGGGGGGACAGGGGATCATGAAAAACTGTTTTTT. Translation: CASSLGGTGDHEKLFF.

The chain combines TRBV9 with TRBJ2-7, with 10 bases identical to TRBD1. The CDR3 is 14 residues long. V was pared by 3 bases and J by 5 bases, with 5 bases of the junction left unmatched. From germline, CDR1 is SGDLS and CDR2 YYNGEE. The CDR3 loop is CASSGTGGFHEQYF. In nucleotides, the CDR3 is TGTGCCAGCAGCGGGACAGGGGGGTTCCACGAGCAGTACTTC.

The V and J genes are TRBV20-1 and TRBJ2-3; a possible D gene is TRBD2 (5 bases). This CDR3 is 11 amino acids long. V lost 1 base, J lost 10 bases, and 9 bases lay in between. Per germline, CDR1 DFQATT and CDR2 SNEGSKA (reference sequence). In DNA, the CDR3 is TGCAGTGCTAGAGGAGTGCGGGCGCAGTATTTT. Its translation: CSARGVRAQYF.

This clone was detected a few times. This chain connects TRBV6-1 to TRBJ1-6, with TRBD1 matching 7 bases. The CDR3 runs 16 residues. V lost 4 bases and J lost 7; bases outside the gene matches: 10. In germline, CDR1 is MNHNS, CDR2 SASEGT. This chain's CDR3 is CASSGQGGVRNSPLHF. The CDR3, as DNA: TGTGCCAGCAGTGGACAGGGAGGAGTAAGGAATTCACCCCTCCACTTT.

The chain has TRBV7-8 and TRBJ1-4; D might be TRBD1 (6 bases). The germline CDR1 and CDR2 sequences are SGHVS and FQNEAQ. The CDR3 has 15 amino acids. The V gene lost 1 base and the J gene lost 8 bases, with 14 bases spanning the gap. CDR3 in amino acids: CASSLVPRQDEKLFF. CDR3 sequence (DNA): TGTGCCAGCAGCTTAGTTCCGAGACAGGACGAAAAACTGTTTTTT. Full variable domain (outside the CDR3, taken from reference TRBV7-8 and TRBJ1-4): GAGVSQSPRYKVAKRGQDVALRCDPISGHVSLFWYQQALGQGPEFLTYFQNEAQLDKSGLPSDRFFAERPEGSVSTLKIQRTQQEDSAVYLCASSLVPRQDEKLFFGSGTQLSVL.